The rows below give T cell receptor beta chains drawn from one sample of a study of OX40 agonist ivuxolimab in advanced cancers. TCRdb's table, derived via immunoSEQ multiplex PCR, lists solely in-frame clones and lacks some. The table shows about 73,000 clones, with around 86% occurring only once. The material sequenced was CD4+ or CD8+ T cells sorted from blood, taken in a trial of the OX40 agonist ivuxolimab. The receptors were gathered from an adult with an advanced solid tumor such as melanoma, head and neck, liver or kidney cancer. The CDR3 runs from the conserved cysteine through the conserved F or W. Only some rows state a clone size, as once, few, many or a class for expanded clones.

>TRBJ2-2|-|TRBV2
CASTESLGSTGELFF
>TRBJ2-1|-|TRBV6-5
CASSYRGSYNEQFF
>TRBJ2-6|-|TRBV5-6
CAGGNSGANVLTF
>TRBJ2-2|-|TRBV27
CASSLLIIPGTATGELFF
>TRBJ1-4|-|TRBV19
CASSVTGPLEKLFF
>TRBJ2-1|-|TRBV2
CASVGRSSSYNEQFF
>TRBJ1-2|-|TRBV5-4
CASSLVSGNGYTF
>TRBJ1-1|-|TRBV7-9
CASSSARRGTFF
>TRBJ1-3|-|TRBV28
CASSRSGIDTIYF
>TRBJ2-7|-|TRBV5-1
CASSFGQGQYEQYF
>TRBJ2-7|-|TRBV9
CASSGGLAGMREQYF
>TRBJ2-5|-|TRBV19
CASMGRGSQETQYF
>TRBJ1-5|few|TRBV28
CASSSTHQPQHF
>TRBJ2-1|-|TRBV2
CASSARVSYNEQFF
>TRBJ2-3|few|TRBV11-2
CASSQNREDTQYF